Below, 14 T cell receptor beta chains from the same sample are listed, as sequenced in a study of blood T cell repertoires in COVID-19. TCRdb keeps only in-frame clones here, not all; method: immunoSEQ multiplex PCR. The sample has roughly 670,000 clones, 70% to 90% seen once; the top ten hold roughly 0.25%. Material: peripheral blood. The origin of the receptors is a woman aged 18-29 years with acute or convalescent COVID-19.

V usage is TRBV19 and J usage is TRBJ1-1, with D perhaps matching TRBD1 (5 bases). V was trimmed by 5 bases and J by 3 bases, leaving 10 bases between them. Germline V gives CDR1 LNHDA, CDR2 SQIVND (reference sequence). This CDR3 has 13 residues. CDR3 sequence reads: CASSSGSDTEAFF. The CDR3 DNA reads TGTGCCAGTAGTTCAGGGTCAGACACTGAAGCTTTCTTT.

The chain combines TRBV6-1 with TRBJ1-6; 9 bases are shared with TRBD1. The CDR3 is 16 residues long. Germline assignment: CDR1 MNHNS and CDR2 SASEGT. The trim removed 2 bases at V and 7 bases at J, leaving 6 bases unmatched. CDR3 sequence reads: CASSEHPGQGNSPLHF. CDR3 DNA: TGTGCCAGCAGTGAACATCCGGGACAGGGAAATTCACCCCTCCACTTT.

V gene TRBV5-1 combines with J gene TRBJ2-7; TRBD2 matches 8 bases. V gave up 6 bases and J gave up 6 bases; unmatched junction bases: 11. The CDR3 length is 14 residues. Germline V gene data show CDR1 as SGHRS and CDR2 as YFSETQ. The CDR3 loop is CASTRDLREGEQYF. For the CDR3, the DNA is TGCGCCAGCACCCGGGACCTCCGGGAGGGCGAGCAGTACTTC. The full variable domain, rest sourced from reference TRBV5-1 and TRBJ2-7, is KAGVTQTPRYLIKTRGQQVTLSCSPISGHRSVSWYQQTPGQGLQFLFEYFSETQRNKGNFPGRFSGRQFSNSRSEMNVSTLELGDSALYLCASTRDLREGEQYFGPGTRLTVT.

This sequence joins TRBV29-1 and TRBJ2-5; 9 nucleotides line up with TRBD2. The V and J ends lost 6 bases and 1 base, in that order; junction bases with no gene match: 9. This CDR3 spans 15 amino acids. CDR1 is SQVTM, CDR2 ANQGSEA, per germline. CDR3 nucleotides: TGCAGCGTATTGCCGACTAGCGGAGCCCAAGAGACCCAGTACTTC. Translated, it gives CSVLPTSGAQETQYF.

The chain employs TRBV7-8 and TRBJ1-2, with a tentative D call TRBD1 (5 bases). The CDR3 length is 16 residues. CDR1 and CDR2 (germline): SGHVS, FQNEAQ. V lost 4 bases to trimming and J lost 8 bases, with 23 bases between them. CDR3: CASSSRRGLSEAGYTF. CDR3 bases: TGTGCCAGCAGCTCCCGGAGGGGACTTAGCGAAGCGGGCTACACCTTC.

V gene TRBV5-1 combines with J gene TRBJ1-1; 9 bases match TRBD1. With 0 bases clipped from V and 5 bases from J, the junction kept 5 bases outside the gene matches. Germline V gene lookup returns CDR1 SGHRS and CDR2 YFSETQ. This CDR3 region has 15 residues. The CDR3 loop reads CASSLEGQGTTEAFF. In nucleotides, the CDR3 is TGCGCCAGCAGCTTGGAGGGACAGGGCACGACTGAAGCTTTCTTT.

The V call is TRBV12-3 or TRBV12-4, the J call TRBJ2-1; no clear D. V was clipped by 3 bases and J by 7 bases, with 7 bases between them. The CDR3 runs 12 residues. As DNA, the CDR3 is TGTGCCAGCAGTTTTCGTTTGAATGAGCAGTTCTTC. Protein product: CASSFRLNEQFF.

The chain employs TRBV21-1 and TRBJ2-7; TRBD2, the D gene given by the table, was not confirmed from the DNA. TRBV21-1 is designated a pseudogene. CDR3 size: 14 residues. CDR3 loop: CASSKRAFSYEQYF. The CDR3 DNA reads TGTGCCAGCAGCAAGAGGGCCTTTTCCTACGAGCAGTACTTC.

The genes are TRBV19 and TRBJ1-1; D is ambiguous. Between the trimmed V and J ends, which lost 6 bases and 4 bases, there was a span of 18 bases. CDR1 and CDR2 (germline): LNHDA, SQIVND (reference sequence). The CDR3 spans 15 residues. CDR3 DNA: TGTGCCAGTAGGGGGAGCTTCGGGGTGGCCACTGAAGCTTTCTTT. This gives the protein CASRGSFGVATEAFF.

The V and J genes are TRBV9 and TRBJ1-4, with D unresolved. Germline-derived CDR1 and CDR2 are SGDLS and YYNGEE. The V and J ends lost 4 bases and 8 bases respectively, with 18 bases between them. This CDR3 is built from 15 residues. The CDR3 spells CASSPRSDPREKLFF. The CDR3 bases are TGTGCCAGCAGCCCGAGATCAGACCCGAGGGAAAAACTGTTTTTT. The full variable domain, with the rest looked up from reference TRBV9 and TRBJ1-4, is DSGVTQTPKHLITATGQRVTLRCSPRSGDLSVYWYQQSLDQGLQFLIQYYNGEERAKGNILERFSAQQFPDLHSELNLSSLELGDSALYFCASSPRSDPREKLFFGSGTQLSVL.

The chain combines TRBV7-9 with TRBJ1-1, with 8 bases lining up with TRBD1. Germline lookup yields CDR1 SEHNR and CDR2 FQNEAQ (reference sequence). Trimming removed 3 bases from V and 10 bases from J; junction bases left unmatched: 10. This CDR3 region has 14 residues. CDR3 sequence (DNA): TGTGCCAGCAGCTTGCAGGGGGCCTCTGGATCAGCTTTCTTT. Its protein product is CASSLQGASGSAFF.

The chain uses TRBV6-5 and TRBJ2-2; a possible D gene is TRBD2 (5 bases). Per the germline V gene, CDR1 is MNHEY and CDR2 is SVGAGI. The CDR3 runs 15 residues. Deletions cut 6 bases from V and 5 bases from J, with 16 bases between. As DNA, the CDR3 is TGTGCCAGCAGACCCGCCGGGAAAAAAACCGGGGAGCTGTTTTTT. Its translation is CASRPAGKKTGELFF.

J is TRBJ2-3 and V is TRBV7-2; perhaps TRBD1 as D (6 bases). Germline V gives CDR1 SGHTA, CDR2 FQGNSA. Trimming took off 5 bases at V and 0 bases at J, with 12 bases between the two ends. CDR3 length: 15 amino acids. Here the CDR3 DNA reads TGTGCCAGCAGCCTTCACAGGGAGAGCACAGATACGCAGTATTTT. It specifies CASSLHRESTDTQYF.

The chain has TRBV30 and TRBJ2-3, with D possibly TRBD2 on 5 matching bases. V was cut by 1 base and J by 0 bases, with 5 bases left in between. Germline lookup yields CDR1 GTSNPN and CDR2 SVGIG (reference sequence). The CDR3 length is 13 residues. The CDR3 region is CAWSGGSTDTQYF. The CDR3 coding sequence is TGTGCCTGGAGTGGCGGGAGCACAGATACGCAGTATTTT.